Each of the 12 T cell receptor beta chains below was sequenced from the same sample in a study of shared clonotypes between healthy human individuals. Method: immunoSEQ multiplex PCR; TCRdb's copy keeps in-frame clones and lacks some. The sample carries roughly 2.6 million clones, roughly 92% recorded once. The sequenced sample consisted of naive CD4+ T cells sorted from blood. Subset noted: CD45RA+ positively selected. These receptors originate from a man between 18 and 29 years old in good health.

The V call is TRBV5-4, the J call TRBJ2-5; maybe TRBD1 (6 bases). Trimming pared 2 bases from V and 5 bases from J, leaving 16 bases between. The CDR3 consists of 15 residues. The germline V gene encodes CDR1 SGHNT and CDR2 YYREEE (reference sequence). CDR3 amino acids: CASSFGQGSVETQYF. CDR3 nucleotide sequence: TGTGCCAGCAGCTTCGGTCAGGGGAGCGTCGAGACCCAGTACTTC.

J is TRBJ1-1 and V is TRBV15; D possibly corresponds to TRBD1 (6 bases). Trimming pared 1 base from V and 5 bases from J, leaving 14 bases between. CDR3 length: 15 residues. CDR1 is LNHNV and CDR2 is YYDKDF in the germline V gene (reference sequence). The CDR3 nucleotides read TGTGCCACCAGCAGAGGACACAGGGAAGGTACTGAAGCTTTCTTT. This sequence encodes CATSRGHREGTEAFF.

The rearrangement uses TRBV7-8 and TRBJ1-1; D is unresolved. Germline values: CDR1 SGHVS, CDR2 FQNEAQ. This CDR3 is 13 amino acids long. Trimming left V 5 bases short and J 4 bases short, with 11 bases between. The CDR3 DNA reads TGTGCCAGCAGCATAAAAACCGGCACTGAAGCTTTCTTT. This sequence encodes CASSIKTGTEAFF.

V is TRBV19 and J is TRBJ1-5, with TRBD1 as a possible D gene (5 bases). The CDR3 length is 13 residues. V lost 7 bases and J 4 bases, leaving 11 bases between the germline ends. Germline values: CDR1 LNHDA, CDR2 SQIVND (reference sequence). The CDR3 spells CASKKGANQPQHF. CDR3 nucleotides: TGTGCCAGTAAGAAAGGGGCTAATCAGCCCCAGCATTTT.

J is TRBJ1-5 and V is TRBV28; D is perhaps TRBD1 (5 bases). Per germline, CDR1 MDHEN and CDR2 SYDVKM. The ends were cut back, 5 bases at V and 3 bases at J, with 20 bases in the middle. This CDR3 is 17 amino acids long. For the CDR3, the DNA is TGTGCCAGCAGTACCCAGGTTAAGTCAGGGTTCAATCAGCCCCAGCATTTT. Protein sequence: CASSTQVKSGFNQPQHF.

This chain connects TRBV2 to TRBJ1-5; D uncertain. Trimming stripped 5 bases from V and 3 bases from J, with 11 bases between. The CDR3 length is 14 residues. CDR1 is SNHLY and CDR2 is FYNNEI in the germline V gene. CDR3 in DNA: TGTGCCAGCAGTAACGACATGACCAATCAGCCCCAGCATTTT. Amino acids: CASSNDMTNQPQHF.

The chain joins TRBV10-2 to TRBJ2-5; TRBD2 aligns across 12 bases. CDR1 and CDR2 (germline): WSHSY, SAAADI. The junction had 3 bases not matched to a gene; V was cut back by 10 bases and J by 3 bases. The CDR3 totals 13 residues. This CDR3 reads CATRLAGEETQYF. The CDR3 coding sequence is TGCGCCACCCGACTAGCGGGAGAAGAGACCCAGTACTTC.

The genes are TRBV9 and TRBJ1-2; TRBD1 matches at 7 bases. V was pared by 4 bases and J by 8 bases, with 11 bases of the junction left unmatched. Germline CDR1 reads SGDLS; CDR2 reads YYNGEE. CDR3 length equals 14 residues. The CDR3 DNA reads as TGTGCCAGCAGCCTGAACCCCGACAGGGCGGGCTACACCTTC. This gives the protein CASSLNPDRAGYTF.

The chain is built from TRBV6-5 and TRBJ2-7; 8 bases line up with TRBD1. The CDR3 has 15 residues. V lost 2 bases to trimming and J lost 2 bases; unmatched junction nucleotides: 5. Per germline, CDR1 MNHEY and CDR2 SVGAGI. The DNA for the CDR3 is TGTGCCAGCAGTTACGCGCCGGGACAGGCCTACGAGCAGTACTTC. Protein product: CASSYAPGQAYEQYF.

The J gene is TRBJ2-3, the V gene TRBV20-1; D is undetermined. V lost 5 bases to trimming and J lost 6 bases, with 9 bases between them. The CDR3 sequence is 11 residues long. CDR1 is DFQATT, CDR2 SNEGSKA, per germline (reference sequence). The CDR3 DNA follows: TGCAGTGCTCTTCCCGTGGATACGCAGTATTTT. Its translation: CSALPVDTQYF.

The chain uses TRBV2 and TRBJ1-1; TRBD1 is a possible D gene (5 bases). Trimming took off 8 bases at V and 3 bases at J, with 16 bases between the two ends. CDR1 and CDR2 from the germline V gene are SNHLY and FYNNEI. The CDR3 has 14 amino acids. The CDR3 loop is CASHLRGRDTEAFF. For the CDR3, the DNA is TGTGCCAGCCATTTAAGGGGAAGGGACACTGAAGCTTTCTTT.

The gene calls are TRBV19 and TRBJ2-7, with 8 nucleotides matching TRBD1. V trimming: 1 base; J trimming: 6 bases; junction bases outside the gene matches: 11. CDR1 is LNHDA, CDR2 SQIVND, per germline (reference sequence). This CDR3 contains 16 residues. CDR3: CASSIGARGLLFEQYF. DNA of the CDR3: TGTGCCAGTAGTATAGGGGCCAGGGGGCTACTATTCGAGCAGTACTTC.